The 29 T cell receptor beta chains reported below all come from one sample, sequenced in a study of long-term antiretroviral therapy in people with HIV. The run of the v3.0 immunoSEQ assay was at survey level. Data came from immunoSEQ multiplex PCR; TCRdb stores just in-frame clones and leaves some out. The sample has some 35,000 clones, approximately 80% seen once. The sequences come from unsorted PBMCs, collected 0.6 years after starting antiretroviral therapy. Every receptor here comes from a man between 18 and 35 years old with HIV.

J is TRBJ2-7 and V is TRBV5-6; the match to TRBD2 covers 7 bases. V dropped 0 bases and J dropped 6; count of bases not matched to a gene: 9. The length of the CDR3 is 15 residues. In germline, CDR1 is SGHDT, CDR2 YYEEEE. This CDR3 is CASSLAGLVPAEQYF. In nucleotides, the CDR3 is TGTGCCAGCAGCTTGGCCGGACTAGTACCGGCCGAGCAGTACTTC.

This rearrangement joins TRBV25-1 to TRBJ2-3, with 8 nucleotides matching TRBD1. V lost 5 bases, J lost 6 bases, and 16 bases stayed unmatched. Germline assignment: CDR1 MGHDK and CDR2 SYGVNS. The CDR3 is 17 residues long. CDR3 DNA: TGTGCCAGCAGTCACCAGCAGGGGGCTAGTCTACCTGATACGCAGTATTTT. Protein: CASSHQQGASLPDTQYF.

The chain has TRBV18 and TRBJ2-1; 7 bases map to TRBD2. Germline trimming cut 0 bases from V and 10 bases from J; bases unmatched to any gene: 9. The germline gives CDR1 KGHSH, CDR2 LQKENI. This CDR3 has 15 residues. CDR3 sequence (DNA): TGTGCCAGCTCACCACCTCATCGCGGGAGCGGGGAGCAGTTCTTC. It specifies CASSPPHRGSGEQFF. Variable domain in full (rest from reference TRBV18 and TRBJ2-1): NAGVMQNPRHLVRRRGQEARLRCSPMKGHSHVYWYRQLPEEGLKFMVYLQKENIIDESGMPKERFSAEFPKEGPSILRIQQVVRGDSAAYFCASSPPHRGSGEQFFGPGTRLTVL.

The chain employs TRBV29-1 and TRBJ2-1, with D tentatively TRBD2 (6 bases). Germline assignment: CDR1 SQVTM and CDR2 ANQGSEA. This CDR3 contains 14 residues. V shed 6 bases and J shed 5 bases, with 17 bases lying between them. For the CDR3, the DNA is TGCAGCGTGGCAGGGAGGACTACCAACAATGAGCAGTTCTTC. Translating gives CSVAGRTTNNEQFF.

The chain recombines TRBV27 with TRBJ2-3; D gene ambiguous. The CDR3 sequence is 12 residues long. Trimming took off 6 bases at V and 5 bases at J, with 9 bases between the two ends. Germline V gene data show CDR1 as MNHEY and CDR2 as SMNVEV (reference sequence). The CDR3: CASSLLGDTQYF. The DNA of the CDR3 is TGTGCCAGCAGCCTCCTGGGAGATACGCAGTATTTT.

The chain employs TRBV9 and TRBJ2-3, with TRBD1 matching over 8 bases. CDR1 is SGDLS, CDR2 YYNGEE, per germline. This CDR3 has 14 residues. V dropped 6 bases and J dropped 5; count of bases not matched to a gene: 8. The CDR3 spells CASTPGQGRDTQYF. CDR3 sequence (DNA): TGTGCCAGCACCCCCGGACAGGGAAGAGATACGCAGTATTTT. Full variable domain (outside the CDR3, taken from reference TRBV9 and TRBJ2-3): DSGVTQTPKHLITATGQRVTLRCSPRSGDLSVYWYQQSLDQGLQFLIQYYNGEERAKGNILERFSAQQFPDLHSELNLSSLELGDSALYFCASTPGQGRDTQYFGPGTRLTVL.

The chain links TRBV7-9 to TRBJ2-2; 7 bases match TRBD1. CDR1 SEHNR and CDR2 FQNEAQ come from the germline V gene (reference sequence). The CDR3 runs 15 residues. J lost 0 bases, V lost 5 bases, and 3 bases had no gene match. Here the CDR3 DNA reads TGTGCCAGCAGCCCCCAGGGGGCGAACACCGGGGAGCTGTTTTTT. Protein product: CASSPQGANTGELFF. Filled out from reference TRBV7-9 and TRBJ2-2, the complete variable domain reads DTGVSQNPRHKITKRGQNVTFRCDPISEHNRLYWYRQTLGQGPEFLTYFQNEAQLEKSRLLSDRFSAERPKGSFSTLEIQRTEQGDSAMYLCASSPQGANTGELFFGEGSRLTVL.

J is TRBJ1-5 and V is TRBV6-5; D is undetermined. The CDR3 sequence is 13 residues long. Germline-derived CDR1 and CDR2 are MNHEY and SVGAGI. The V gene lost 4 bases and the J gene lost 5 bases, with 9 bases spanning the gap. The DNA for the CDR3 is TGTGCCAGCAGTTTAGCACAGTATCAGCCCCAGCATTTT. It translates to CASSLAQYQPQHF.

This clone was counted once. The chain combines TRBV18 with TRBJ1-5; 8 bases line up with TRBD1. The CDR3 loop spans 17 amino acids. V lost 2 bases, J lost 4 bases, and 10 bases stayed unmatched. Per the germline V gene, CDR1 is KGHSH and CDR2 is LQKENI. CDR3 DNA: TGTGCCAGCTCACCATCAAGGACAGGGACCTCTAATCAGCCCCAGCATTTT. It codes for CASSPSRTGTSNQPQHF.

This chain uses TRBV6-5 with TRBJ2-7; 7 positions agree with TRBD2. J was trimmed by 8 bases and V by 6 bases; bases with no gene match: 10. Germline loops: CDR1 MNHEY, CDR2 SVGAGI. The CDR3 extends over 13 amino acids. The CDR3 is CASRPGAGSQQYF. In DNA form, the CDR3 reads TGTGCCAGCAGACCGGGAGCGGGATCGCAGCAGTACTTC.

This CDR3 reads CASSLTSGSYEQYF. The CDR3 nucleotides read TGTGCCAGCAGCTTGACTAGCGGGAGTTACGAGCAGTACTTC. The rearrangement links TRBV11-2 to TRBJ2-7, with TRBD2 matching 12 bases. V was clipped by 3 bases and J by 4 bases; unmatched bases: 1. CDR1 and CDR2 (germline): SGHAT, FQNNGV. CDR3 size: 14 residues.

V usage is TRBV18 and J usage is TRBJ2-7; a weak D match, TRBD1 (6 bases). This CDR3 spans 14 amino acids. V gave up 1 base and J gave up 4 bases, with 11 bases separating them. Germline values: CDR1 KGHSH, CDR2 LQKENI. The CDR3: CASSPRNRAYEQYF. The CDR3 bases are TGTGCCAGCTCACCACGCAACAGGGCGTACGAGCAGTACTTC.

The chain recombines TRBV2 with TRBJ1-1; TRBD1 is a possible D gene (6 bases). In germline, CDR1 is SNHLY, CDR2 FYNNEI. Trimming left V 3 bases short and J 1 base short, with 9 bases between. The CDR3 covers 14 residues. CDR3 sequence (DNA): TGTGCCAGCAGTGAGCGGACAGCGAACACTGAAGCTTTCTTT. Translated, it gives CASSERTANTEAFF.

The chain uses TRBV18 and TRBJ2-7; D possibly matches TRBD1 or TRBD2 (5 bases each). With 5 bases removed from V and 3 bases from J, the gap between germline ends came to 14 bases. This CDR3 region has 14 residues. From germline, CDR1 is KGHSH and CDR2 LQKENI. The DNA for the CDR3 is TGTGCCAGCTCAGACTACCAGGGTCTCTACGAGCAGTACTTC. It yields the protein CASSDYQGLYEQYF.

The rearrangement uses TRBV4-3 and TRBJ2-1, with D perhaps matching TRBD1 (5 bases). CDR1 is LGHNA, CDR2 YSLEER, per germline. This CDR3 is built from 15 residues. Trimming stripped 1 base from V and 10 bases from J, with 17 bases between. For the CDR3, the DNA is TGCGCCAGCAGCCAAGTGGGTCAGGGAATCGGGGAGCAGTTCTTC. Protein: CASSQVGQGIGEQFF.

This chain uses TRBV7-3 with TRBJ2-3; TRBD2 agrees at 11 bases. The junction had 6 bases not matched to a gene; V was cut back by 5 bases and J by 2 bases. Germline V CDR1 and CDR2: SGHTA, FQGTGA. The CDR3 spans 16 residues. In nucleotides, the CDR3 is TGTGCCAGCAGCCCCCTTAGCGGGAGGGCCACAGATACGCAGTATTTT. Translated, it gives CASSPLSGRATDTQYF.

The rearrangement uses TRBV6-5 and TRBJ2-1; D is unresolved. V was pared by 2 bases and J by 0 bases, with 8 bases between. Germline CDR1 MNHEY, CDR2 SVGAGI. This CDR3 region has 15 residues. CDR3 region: CASSYAKSSYNEQFF. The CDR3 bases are TGTGCCAGCAGTTACGCTAAAAGCTCCTACAATGAGCAGTTCTTC.

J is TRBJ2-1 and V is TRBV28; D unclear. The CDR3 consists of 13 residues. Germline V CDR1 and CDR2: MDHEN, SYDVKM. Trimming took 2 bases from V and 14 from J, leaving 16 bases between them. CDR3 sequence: CASSLLSARSKFF. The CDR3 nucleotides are TGTGCCAGCAGTTTACTCTCGGCCCGGTCAAAGTTCTTC.

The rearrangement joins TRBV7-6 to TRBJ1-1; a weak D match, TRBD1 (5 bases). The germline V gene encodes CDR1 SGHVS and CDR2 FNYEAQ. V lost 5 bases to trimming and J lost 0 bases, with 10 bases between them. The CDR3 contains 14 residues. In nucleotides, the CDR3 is TGTGCCAGCAGCCCCAGGGATGTGAACACTGAAGCTTTCTTT. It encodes CASSPRDVNTEAFF.

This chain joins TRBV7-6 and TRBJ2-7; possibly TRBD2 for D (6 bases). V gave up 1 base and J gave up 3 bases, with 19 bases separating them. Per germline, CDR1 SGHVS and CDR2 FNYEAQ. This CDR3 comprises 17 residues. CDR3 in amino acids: CASSLGGRLEGIYEQYF. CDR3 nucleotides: TGTGCCAGCAGCTTAGGGGGTCGGCTGGAGGGTATCTACGAGCAGTACTTC.

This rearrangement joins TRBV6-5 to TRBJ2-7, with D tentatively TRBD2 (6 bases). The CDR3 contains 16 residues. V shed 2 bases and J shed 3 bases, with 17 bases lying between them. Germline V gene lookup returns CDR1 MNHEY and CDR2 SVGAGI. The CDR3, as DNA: TGTGCCAGCAGTTACCAGGGCGGCGGAGCGGGCTACGAGCAGTACTTC. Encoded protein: CASSYQGGGAGYEQYF.

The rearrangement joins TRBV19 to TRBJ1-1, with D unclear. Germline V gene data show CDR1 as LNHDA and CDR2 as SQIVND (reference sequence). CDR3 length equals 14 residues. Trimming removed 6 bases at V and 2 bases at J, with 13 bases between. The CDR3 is CASSFSGDNTEAFF. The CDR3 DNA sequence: TGTGCCAGTAGCTTCTCTGGTGATAACACTGAAGCTTTCTTT.

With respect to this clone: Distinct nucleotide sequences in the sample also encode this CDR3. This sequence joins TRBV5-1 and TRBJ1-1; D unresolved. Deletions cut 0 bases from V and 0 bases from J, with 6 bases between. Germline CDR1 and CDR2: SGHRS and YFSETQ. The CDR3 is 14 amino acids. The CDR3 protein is CASSLGALNTEAFF. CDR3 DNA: TGCGCCAGCAGCTTGGGGGCCCTGAACACTGAAGCTTTCTTT.

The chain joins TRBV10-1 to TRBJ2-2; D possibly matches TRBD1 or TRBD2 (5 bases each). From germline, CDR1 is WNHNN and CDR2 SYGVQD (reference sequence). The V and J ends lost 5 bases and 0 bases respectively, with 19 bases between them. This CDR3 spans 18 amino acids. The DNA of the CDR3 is TGCGCCAGCAGTAAATCGGGACCCCTGGAAACGAACACCGGGGAGCTGTTTTTT. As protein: CASSKSGPLETNTGELFF.

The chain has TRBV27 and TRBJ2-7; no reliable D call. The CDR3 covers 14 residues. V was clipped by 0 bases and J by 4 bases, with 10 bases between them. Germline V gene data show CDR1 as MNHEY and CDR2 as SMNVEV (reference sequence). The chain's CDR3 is CASSLSGNRYEQYF. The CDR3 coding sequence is TGTGCCAGCAGTTTATCCGGCAACAGATACGAGCAGTACTTC.

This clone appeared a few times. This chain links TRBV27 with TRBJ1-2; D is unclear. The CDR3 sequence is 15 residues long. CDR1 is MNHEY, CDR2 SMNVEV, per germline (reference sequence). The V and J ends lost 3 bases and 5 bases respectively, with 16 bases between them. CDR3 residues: CASSLDATGRYGYTF. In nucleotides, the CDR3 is TGTGCCAGCAGTTTGGATGCCACCGGTCGGTATGGCTACACCTTC.

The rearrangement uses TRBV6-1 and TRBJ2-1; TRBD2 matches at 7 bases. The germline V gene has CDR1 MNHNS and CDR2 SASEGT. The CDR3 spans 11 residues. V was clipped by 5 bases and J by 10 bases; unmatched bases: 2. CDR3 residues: CASSPGLEQFF. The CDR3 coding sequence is TGTGCCAGCAGTCCGGGACTAGAGCAGTTCTTC.

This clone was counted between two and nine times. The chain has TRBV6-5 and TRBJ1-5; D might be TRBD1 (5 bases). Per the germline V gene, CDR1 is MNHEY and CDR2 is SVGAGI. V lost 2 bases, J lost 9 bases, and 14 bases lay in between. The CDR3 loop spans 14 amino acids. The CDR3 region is CASSYERGWSPQHF. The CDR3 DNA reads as TGTGCCAGCAGTTACGAGCGGGGGTGGTCGCCCCAGCATTTT.

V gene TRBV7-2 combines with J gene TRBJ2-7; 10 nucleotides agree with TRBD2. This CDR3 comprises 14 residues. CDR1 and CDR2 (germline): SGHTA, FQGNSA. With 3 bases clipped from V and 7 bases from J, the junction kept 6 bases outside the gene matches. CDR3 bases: TGTGCCAGCAGCTTGAGCGGGAGGGTAGAGGAGCAGTACTTC. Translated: CASSLSGRVEEQYF.